Shown below are 27 T cell receptor beta chains from a single sample sequenced in a study of blood T cell repertoires in COVID-19. TCRdb's copy holds only in-frame clones and misses some; the assay was immunoSEQ multiplex PCR. The sample has 60,000 to 80,000 clones, around 82% seen once; the top ten hold more than 8%. Specimen: peripheral blood. The receptors come from a man aged 45-65 years with active COVID-19.

V usage is TRBV6-5 and J usage is TRBJ2-2; TRBD2 is a possible D gene (5 bases). V lost 0 bases and J 6 bases, leaving 8 bases between the germline ends. Germline CDR1 is MNHEY and CDR2 is SVGAGI. The CDR3 sequence is 14 residues long. Written as DNA, the CDR3 is TGTGCCAGCAGTTACTCCGAGGGTGCCGGGGAGCTGTTTTTT. Translation gives CASSYSEGAGELFF.

This chain joins TRBV6-5 and TRBJ1-1, with TRBD1 matching over 7 bases. The J segment lost 6 bases and the V segment lost 4 bases, leaving 8 bases of the junction unmatched. This CDR3 comprises 14 residues. Germline CDR1 and CDR2: MNHEY and SVGAGI. The CDR3 protein is CASSWDRSRPEAFF. In DNA, the CDR3 is TGTGCCAGCAGTTGGGACAGATCCAGGCCTGAAGCTTTCTTT.

Here the CDR3 reads CATRGTGLSTEAFF. The CDR3 region has the DNA TGTGCCACCAGGGGAACAGGGTTATCCACTGAAGCTTTCTTT. The chain combines TRBV15 with TRBJ1-1; a weak D match, TRBD1 (6 bases). Trimming cost V 6 bases and J 4 bases, with 15 bases left between them. The V gene's germline CDR1 is LNHNV and CDR2 YYDKDF (reference sequence). This CDR3 has 14 residues.

The genes are TRBV5-1 and TRBJ2-7; 8 nucleotides agree with TRBD2. CDR1 SGHRS and CDR2 YFSETQ come from the germline V gene. The junction had 6 bases not matched to a gene; V was cut back by 4 bases and J by 6 bases. This CDR3 comprises 13 residues. DNA for the CDR3: TGCGCCAGCAGCCTAGGACTAGCAGGCGAGCAGTACTTC. It yields the protein CASSLGLAGEQYF. The full variable domain, in which reference TRBV5-1 and TRBJ2-7 provide the parts outside the CDR3, is KAGVTQTPRYLIKTRGQQVTLSCSPISGHRSVSWYQQTPGQGLQFLFEYFSETQRNKGNFPGRFSGRQFSNSRSEMNVSTLELGDSALYLCASSLGLAGEQYFGPGTRLTVT.

The chain carries TRBV25-1 and TRBJ2-7; 9 positions agree with TRBD1. The CDR3 spans 15 residues. The V gene end was trimmed by 1 base and the J gene end by 6 bases; junction bases not matched to a gene: 7. Germline values: CDR1 MGHDK, CDR2 SYGVNS. In DNA form, the CDR3 reads TGTGCCAGCAGTGAATCCGGGACAGGGTGGGGCGAGCAGTACTTC. It encodes CASSESGTGWGEQYF.

The chain combines TRBV9 with TRBJ1-4, with 7 bases identical to TRBD1. J was trimmed by 3 bases and V by 4 bases; bases with no gene match: 6. Germline loops: CDR1 SGDLS, CDR2 YYNGEE. The CDR3 sequence is 15 residues long. The CDR3 DNA is TGTGCCAGCAGCTTATCAGGGGGATCTAATGAAAAACTGTTTTTT. Amino acids: CASSLSGGSNEKLFF. Full variable domain (rest looked up from reference TRBV9 and TRBJ1-4): DSGVTQTPKHLITATGQRVTLRCSPRSGDLSVYWYQQSLDQGLQFLIQYYNGEERAKGNILERFSAQQFPDLHSELNLSSLELGDSALYFCASSLSGGSNEKLFFGSGTQLSVL.

V gene TRBV9 combines with J gene TRBJ2-2, with D perhaps matching TRBD1 (5 bases). The V end lost 6 bases, the J end lost 6 bases, and 21 bases lay between the germline ends. Germline lookup yields CDR1 SGDLS and CDR2 YYNGEE. This CDR3 has 16 amino acids. CDR3 amino acids: CASTPGPSQGSGELFF. The CDR3 coding sequence is TGTGCCAGCACCCCCGGTCCGTCTCAGGGATCCGGGGAGCTGTTTTTT.

The rearrangement links TRBV6-5 to TRBJ2-5; D is unresolved. Trimming took 5 bases from V and 1 from J, leaving 11 bases between them. CDR3 length equals 14 residues. Germline lookup yields CDR1 MNHEY and CDR2 SVGAGI. The CDR3 nucleotides are TGTGCCAGCAGTCCTACCTTAATCCAAGAGACCCAGTACTTC. This translates into CASSPTLIQETQYF.

This clone was seen ten or more times. V is TRBV27 and J is TRBJ1-6, with D tentatively TRBD1 (5 bases). The CDR3 totals 15 residues. Trimming shortened V by 3 bases and J by 5 bases, and 11 bases separated the two germline ends. Germline V gene data show CDR1 as MNHEY and CDR2 as SMNVEV (reference sequence). As DNA, the CDR3 is TGTGCCAGCAGTTTTAACAGGCCCGATAATTCACCCCTCCACTTT. Its protein product is CASSFNRPDNSPLHF.

The chain carries TRBV3-1 (or the pseudogene TRBV3-2) and TRBJ1-2, with D tentatively TRBD1 (5 bases). Germline V CDR1 and CDR2: LGHDT, YNNKEL (reference sequence). The CDR3 totals 17 residues. Trimming shortened V by 4 bases and J by 9 bases, and 27 bases separated the two germline ends. CDR3 coding DNA: TGTGCCAGCAGCCCCAGGAAGGGGCCAAAAAGCCCGGGTCGCTACACCTTC. Amino acids: CASSPRKGPKSPGRYTF.

This clone was picked up one time. The chain couples TRBV6-1 to TRBJ1-2; perhaps TRBD1 as D (6 bases). CDR3 size: 16 residues. Trimming shortened V by 4 bases and J by 6 bases, and 21 bases separated the two germline ends. In germline, CDR1 is MNHNS, CDR2 SASEGT. CDR3 protein: CASSGQPGGGVDGYTF. DNA for the CDR3: TGTGCCAGCAGTGGACAGCCAGGCGGGGGCGTGGATGGCTACACCTTC.

The chain joins TRBV7-6 to TRBJ1-3; unclear D gene. The length of the CDR3 is 17 residues. Deletions cut 1 base from V and 0 bases from J, with 13 bases between. The V gene's germline CDR1 is SGHVS and CDR2 FNYEAQ. CDR3 sequence: CASSLGGSPGSGNTIYF. The CDR3 nucleotides are TGTGCCAGCAGCTTAGGAGGGTCCCCGGGCTCTGGAAACACCATATATTTT.

The V and J genes are TRBV5-1 and TRBJ2-5; 8 nucleotides agree with TRBD1. In germline, CDR1 is SGHRS, CDR2 YFSETQ. Losses at the gene ends were 1 base for V and 5 bases for J; bases not matched to a gene: 4. The length of the CDR3 is 14 residues. The CDR3 loop reads CASSLQGAGETQYF. The CDR3 DNA reads as TGCGCCAGCAGCTTGCAGGGGGCCGGGGAGACCCAGTACTTC.

The genes are TRBV27 and TRBJ2-7; maybe TRBD1 (6 bases). CDR1 is MNHEY and CDR2 is SMNVEV in the germline V gene (reference sequence). The CDR3 is made up of 13 amino acids. Deletions cut 5 bases from V and 3 bases from J, with 11 bases between. The CDR3 nucleotides are TGTGCCAGCAGTCCCGTCAGGGGCTACGAGCAGTACTTC. It specifies CASSPVRGYEQYF.

The chain combines TRBV5-1 with TRBJ2-5; tentatively, D is TRBD2 (6 bases). The germline V gene has CDR1 SGHRS and CDR2 YFSETQ. CDR3 length: 13 amino acids. Trimming left V 4 bases short and J 5 bases short, with 12 bases between. The CDR3 DNA sequence: TGCGCCAGCAGCGGGGGGACGCCCGAGACCCAGTACTTC. This translates into CASSGGTPETQYF.

The CDR3 loop is CASSKGGGNTIYF. CDR3 bases: TGTGCCAGCAGTAAGGGAGGGGGAAACACCATATATTTT. The rearrangement links TRBV6-5 to TRBJ1-3; no clear D gene. The V and J ends lost 5 bases and 4 bases respectively, with 9 bases between them. The CDR3 is made up of 13 amino acids. Germline CDR1 and CDR2: MNHEY and SVGAGI.

The chain employs TRBV27 and TRBJ2-5, with D maybe TRBD2 (6 bases). V lost 5 bases and J lost 5, with 18 bases in between. Looked up from germline, CDR1 is MNHEY and CDR2 is SMNVEV (reference sequence). The CDR3 runs to 15 residues. The CDR3 loop is CASSPTSEGWETQYF. The CDR3 DNA reads TGTGCCAGCAGTCCCACTTCGGAGGGGTGGGAGACCCAGTACTTC.

V and J are TRBV7-9 and TRBJ2-2; 9 bases align to TRBD1. This CDR3 has 13 amino acids. Germline CDR1 and CDR2: SEHNR and FQNEAQ (reference sequence). V gave up 6 bases and J gave up 10 bases; unmatched junction bases: 6. CDR3 sequence reads: CASSRDRAAELFF. The CDR3 DNA follows: TGTGCCAGCAGTCGGGACAGGGCCGCGGAGCTGTTTTTT.

V gene TRBV4-3 combines with J gene TRBJ2-7; tentatively, D is TRBD1 (6 bases). V lost 4 bases and J lost 7, with 14 bases in between. This CDR3 contains 13 residues. Germline V gene lookup returns CDR1 LGHNA and CDR2 YSLEER. CDR3 bases: TGCGCCAGCAGCCCCGTAACAGGGAAAGAGCAGTACTTC. Residues: CASSPVTGKEQYF.

This clone was seen just once. The V and J genes are TRBV25-1 and TRBJ2-2, with D unclear. The V gene's germline CDR1 is MGHDK and CDR2 SYGVNS. The V gene lost 4 bases and the J gene lost 8 bases, with 5 bases spanning the gap. This CDR3 is built from 11 residues. For the CDR3, the DNA is TGTGCCAGCAGTGTAATAGGGGAGCTGTTTTTT. The encoded protein is CASSVIGELFF.

V usage is TRBV5-4 and J usage is TRBJ2-1; 7 bases map to TRBD2. Losses at the gene ends were 1 base for V and 2 bases for J; bases not matched to a gene: 0. This CDR3 comprises 14 residues. Germline loops: CDR1 SGHNT, CDR2 YYREEE (reference sequence). DNA of the CDR3: TGTGCCAGCAGCTTGAGCGGGACCTACAATGAGCAGTTCTTC. This gives the protein CASSLSGTYNEQFF.

In this sample, this clone turned up a few times. This chain joins TRBV28 and TRBJ2-7; D possibly corresponds to TRBD1 (5 bases). The CDR3 runs 17 residues. The ends were cut back, 1 base at V and 3 bases at J, with 19 bases in the middle. CDR1 is MDHEN, CDR2 SYDVKM, per germline. CDR3 in amino acids: CASSLSGGRVVSYEQYF. The CDR3 coding sequence is TGTGCCAGCAGTTTATCGGGCGGCAGGGTGGTCAGCTACGAGCAGTACTTC.

There are a few counts of this clone. This chain links TRBV12-5 with TRBJ2-7, with TRBD1 identical over 9 bases. The germline V gene encodes CDR1 LGHNT and CDR2 FRNRAP. The CDR3 has 14 amino acids. The V segment lost 1 base and the J segment 6 bases; nucleotides outside the gene matches: 4. The CDR3 coding sequence is TGTGCTAGTGGTTTGGAGGGACAGGGTCGCGAGCAGTACTTC. This encodes CASGLEGQGREQYF.

V gene TRBV21-1 combines with J gene TRBJ1-6; the table names TRBD1, a call not compared with the DNA. TRBV21-1 is a listed pseudogene. There are 16 residues in the CDR3. The CDR3, as DNA: TGTGCCAGCAGCAAAAGGCAGGGGGCGAGTCGTTCACCCCTCCACTTT. Amino acid sequence: CASSKRQGASRSPLHF.

The chain recombines TRBV5-4 with TRBJ2-2; a weak D match, TRBD2 (6 bases). Germline V gene sequence: CDR1 SGHNT, CDR2 YYREEE (reference sequence). V lost 0 bases and J lost 4, with 13 bases in between. The length of the CDR3 is 16 residues. Written as DNA, the CDR3 is TGTGCCAGCAGCTTGGGAGCGGTGGGAGGCACCGGGGAGCTGTTTTTT. Amino acid sequence: CASSLGAVGGTGELFF. Supplemented by reference TRBV5-4 and TRBJ2-2, the full variable domain reads ETGVTQSPTHLIKTRGQQVTLRCSSQSGHNTVSWYQQALGQGPQFIFQYYREEENGRGNFPPRFSGLQFPNYSSELNVNALELDDSALYLCASSLGAVGGTGELFFGEGSRLTVL.

V gene TRBV5-1 combines with J gene TRBJ2-2; 14 bases align to TRBD2. The CDR3 runs 16 residues. Germline trimming cut 4 bases from V and 7 bases from J; bases unmatched to any gene: 6. Germline CDR1 SGHRS, CDR2 YFSETQ. CDR3 nucleotides: TGCGCCAGCAGCCTGGGACTAGCGGGAGTCGTCGGGGAGCTGTTTTTT. The encoded protein is CASSLGLAGVVGELFF.

This chain connects TRBV5-1 to TRBJ2-1; weak D call: TRBD2 (6 bases). The CDR3 runs 17 residues. From germline, CDR1 is SGHRS and CDR2 YFSETQ. V lost 3 bases and J 0 bases, leaving 16 bases between the germline ends. CDR3 DNA sequence: TGCGCCAGCAGCTCTCATGGCGCGGGGAGCTCCTACAATGAGCAGTTCTTC. Amino acid sequence: CASSSHGAGSSYNEQFF.